The present T cell receptor (beta chain) was sequenced within a study of blood T cell repertoires in COVID-19. Overall study: Samples of COVID-19 (acute and convalescent) were obtained from the United States, Italy and Spain. Sources were T cells, B-cell-depleted T cells, or PBMCs; the material itself was cDNA or gDNA.

Authors' analysis steps: Using reference gene primer amplification, nucleated cell counts were estimated. Clones were read by immunoSEQ multiplex PCR, and TCRdb kept only the in-frame ones, dropping some. Clone size and the V and J calls come from that table; the DNA yielded D and trimming. Of around 25,000 clones in the sample, roughly 90% were seen once. There are 14 residues in the CDR3. Between the trimmed V and J ends, which lost 10 bases and 1 base, there was a span of 16 bases. Per the germline V gene, CDR1 is SNHLY and CDR2 is FYNNEI. The source is a human donor in a cohort sampled during active COVID-19. Specimen: peripheral blood. The chain carries TRBV2 and TRBJ2-5; D is possibly TRBD1 (5 bases). The CDR3 DNA follows: TGTGCCACCCAACCGACAGCGATCCAAGAGACCCAGTACTTC. Protein: CATQPTAIQETQYF. Looking up the rest from reference TRBV2 and TRBJ2-5 gives the full variable domain: EPEVTQTPSHQVTQMGQEVILRCVPISNHLYFYWYRQILGQKVEFLVSFYNNEISEKSEIFDDQFSVERPDGSNFTLKIRSTKLEDSAMYFCATQPTAIQETQYFGPGTRLLVL.